Presented here are 2 T cell receptor beta chains from one specimen sequenced in a study of T cells in Graves' hyperthyroidism and ophthalmopathy (dated by TCRdb to the late 2010s). The method was multiplex PCR. Sequenced using an Illumina HiSeq 2000. The TCR beta CDR3 regions were amplified from the RNA transcripts. The first round of RT-PCR for the TCR CDR3 was performed with the HTBI primer set and the Qiagen OneStep RT-PCR kit. TCRdb took the public reads, trimmed them with fastp at Q25, ran MiXCR for clone calling and kept in-frame beta chains. Rows are combined by CDR3 protein, so each entry shows the most common genes and DNA. This sample holds 400,000 to 600,000 distinct CDR3 sequences; 15% to 20% were observed only once. About 31% of the sample is held by the ten biggest clonotypes. Sequencing input: blood. The receptors shown here come from a woman aged 30 to 39 with Graves' ophthalmopathy.

This clonotype was counted at least ten times. The chain uses TRBV5-1 and TRBJ2-1, with 7 bases aligning to TRBD2. Germline-derived CDR1 and CDR2 are SGHRS and YFSETQ. This CDR3 is 15 amino acids long. Unmatched junction bases numbered 9, after V lost 7 bases and J lost 2 bases. The CDR3 region has the DNA TGCGCCAGCTATTTAAGCGGGGACCCCTACAATGAGCAGTTCTTC. Protein sequence: CASYLSGDPYNEQFF. The full variable domain, rest sourced from reference TRBV5-1 and TRBJ2-1, is KAGVTQTPRYLIKTRGQQVTLSCSPISGHRSVSWYQQTPGQGLQFLFEYFSETQRNKGNFPGRFSGRQFSNSRSEMNVSTLELGDSALYLCASYLSGDPYNEQFFGPGTRLTVL.

The table lists this clonotype with many counts. V usage is TRBV28 and J usage is TRBJ2-7; D unclear. Germline assignment: CDR1 MDHEN and CDR2 SYDVKM. V lost 1 base to trimming and J lost 1 base, with 11 bases between them. This CDR3 is 15 amino acids long. This CDR3 is CASSLSRWSSYEQYF. CDR3 bases: TGTGCCAGCAGTTTATCTCGCTGGAGTTCCTACGAGCAGTACTTC.